This T cell receptor (beta chain) was recorded in a study of blood T cell repertoires in COVID-19. Libraries were prepared by immunoSEQ multiplex PCR; TCRdb keeps only in-frame clonotypes and omits some of them. The sample lists roughly 250,000 clones; 80% to 90% were seen once. Study members were between about 18 and 89 years old and lived in fewer than 30 US regions. During the 2 weeks before they entered the study, exposed participants had met someone with a PCR-confirmed or clinician-diagnosed COVID-19 case. CDR1 and CDR2 (germline): MNHEY, SMNVEV (reference sequence). The CDR3 spans 14 residues. Trimming took 6 bases from V and 0 from J, leaving 6 bases between them.

The sequenced sample consisted of PBMCs or T cells enriched from blood (not recorded which). The receptor was isolated from a woman between 40 and 50 years old who had been exposed to COVID-19. The rearrangement uses TRBV27 and TRBJ2-6; D is undetermined. The CDR3 reads CASSTNSGANVLTF. The DNA for the CDR3 is TGTGCCAGCAGCACAAACTCTGGGGCCAACGTCCTGACTTTC.